This T cell receptor (beta chain) emerged from a study of shared clonotypes between healthy human individuals. Some clones are missing from TCRdb's copy, which holds only in-frame ones; the method was immunoSEQ multiplex PCR. This table has some 1 million clones, around 76% appearing once. The specimen sequenced was memory CD4+ T cells sorted from blood. Subset denoted: CD45RA-negative fraction. This TCR was sampled from a man younger than 35 in good health.

The CDR3 nucleotides read TGTGCCAGCAGCTTAGGACAGTCCGAGCAGTACTTC. It encodes CASSLGQSEQYF. The chain links TRBV11-2 to TRBJ2-7; TRBD1 might be the D (5 bases). The V end lost 1 base, the J end lost 6 bases, and 7 bases lay between the germline ends. The CDR3 spans 12 residues. Germline CDR1 is SGHAT and CDR2 is FQNNGV. Based on the CDR3 plus reference TRBV11-2 and TRBJ2-7, the full variable domain is EAGVAQSPRYKIIEKRQSVAFWCNPISGHATLYWYQQILGQGPKLLIQFQNNGVVDDSQLPKDRFSAERLKGVDSTLKIQPAKLEDSAVYLCASSLGQSEQYFGPGTRLTVT.